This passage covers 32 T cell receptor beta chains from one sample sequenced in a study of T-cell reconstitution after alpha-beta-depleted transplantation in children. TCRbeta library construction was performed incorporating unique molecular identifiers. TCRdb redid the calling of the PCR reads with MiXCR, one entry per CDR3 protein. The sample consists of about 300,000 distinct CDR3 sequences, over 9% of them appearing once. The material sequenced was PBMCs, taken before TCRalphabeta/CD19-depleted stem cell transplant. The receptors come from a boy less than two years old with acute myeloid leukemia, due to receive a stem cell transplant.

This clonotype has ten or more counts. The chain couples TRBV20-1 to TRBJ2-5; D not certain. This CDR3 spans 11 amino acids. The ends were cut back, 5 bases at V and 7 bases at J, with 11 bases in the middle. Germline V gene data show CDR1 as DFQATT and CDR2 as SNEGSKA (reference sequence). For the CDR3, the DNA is TGCAGTGCTCCACAATGGGGGACCCAGTACTTC. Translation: CSAPQWGTQYF.

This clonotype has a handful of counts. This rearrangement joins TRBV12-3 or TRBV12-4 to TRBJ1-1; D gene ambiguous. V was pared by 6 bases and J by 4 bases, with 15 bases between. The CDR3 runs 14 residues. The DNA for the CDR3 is TGTGCCAGCAGCCGGCTGGCAGCGATCACTGAAGCTTTCTTT. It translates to CASSRLAAITEAFF.

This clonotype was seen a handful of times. In nucleotides, the CDR3 is TGTGCCAGCAGCTTATATTCTAGCTTCGGCGGCACAGATACGCAGTATTTT. This sequence encodes CASSLYSSFGGTDTQYF. J is TRBJ2-3 and V is TRBV11-2; possible D gene TRBD2, 5 bases. Germline V gene lookup returns CDR1 SGHAT and CDR2 FQNNGV. V dropped 2 bases and J dropped 1 base, with 16 bases sitting between them. CDR3 length: 17 amino acids.

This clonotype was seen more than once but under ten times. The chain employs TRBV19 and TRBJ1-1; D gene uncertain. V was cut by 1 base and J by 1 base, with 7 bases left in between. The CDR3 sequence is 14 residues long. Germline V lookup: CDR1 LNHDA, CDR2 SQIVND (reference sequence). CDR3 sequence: CASSIGTWNTEAFF. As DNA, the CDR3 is TGTGCCAGTAGTATAGGAACTTGGAACACTGAAGCTTTCTTT.

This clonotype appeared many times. CDR3 bases: TGTGCCAGCAGTGATACCGGGACAGGGGGTAGTAGCGTGCGGTACTTC. Translating it yields CASSDTGTGGSSVRYF. The V gene is TRBV12-3 or TRBV12-4, the J gene TRBJ2-4; 11 nucleotides align to TRBD1. This CDR3 region has 16 residues. Trimming at V came to 5 bases and at J to 15 bases, leaving 18 bases not matched to a gene.

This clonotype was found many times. For the CDR3, the DNA is TGCAGTGCTCCCCCCGCGGACAGTTTTTTCTCCTACGAGCAGTACTTC. This translates into CSAPPADSFFSYEQYF. The chain uses TRBV20-1 and TRBJ2-7, with D tentatively TRBD1 (6 bases). The CDR3 is made up of 16 amino acids. The V end was cut by 5 bases, the J end by 0 bases, with 20 bases between. The germline gives CDR1 DFQATT, CDR2 SNEGSKA (reference sequence).

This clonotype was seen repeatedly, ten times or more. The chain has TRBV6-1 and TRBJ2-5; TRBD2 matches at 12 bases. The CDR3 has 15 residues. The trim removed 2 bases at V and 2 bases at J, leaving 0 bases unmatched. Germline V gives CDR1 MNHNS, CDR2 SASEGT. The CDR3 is CASSELAGGQETQYF. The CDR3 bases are TGTGCCAGCAGTGAACTAGCGGGGGGGCAAGAGACCCAGTACTTC.

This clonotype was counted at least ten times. CDR3 protein: CASSQVPRQVPEAFF. The DNA for the CDR3 is TGCGCCAGCAGCCAAGTACCCAGACAGGTCCCGGAAGCTTTCTTT. The V and J genes are TRBV4-1 and TRBJ1-1, with a weak D call TRBD1 (6 bases). The CDR3 totals 15 residues. The V and J ends lost 1 base and 8 bases respectively, with 17 bases between them. Germline V gene lookup returns CDR1 MGHRA and CDR2 YSYEKL.

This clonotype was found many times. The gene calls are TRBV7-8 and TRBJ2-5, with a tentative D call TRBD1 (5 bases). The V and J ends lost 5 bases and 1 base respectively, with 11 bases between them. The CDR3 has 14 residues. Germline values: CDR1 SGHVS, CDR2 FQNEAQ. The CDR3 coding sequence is TGTGCCAGCAGCCCGTACAGGAGCCAAGAGACCCAGTACTTC. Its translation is CASSPYRSQETQYF.

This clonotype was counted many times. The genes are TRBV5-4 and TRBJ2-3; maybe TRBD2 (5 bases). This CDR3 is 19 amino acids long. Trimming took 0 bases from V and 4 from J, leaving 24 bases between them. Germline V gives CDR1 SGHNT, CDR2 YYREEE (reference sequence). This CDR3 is CASSLDSGQDLRKADTQYF. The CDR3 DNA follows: TGTGCCAGCAGCTTGGACTCCGGGCAGGACTTGAGGAAAGCAGATACGCAGTATTTT.

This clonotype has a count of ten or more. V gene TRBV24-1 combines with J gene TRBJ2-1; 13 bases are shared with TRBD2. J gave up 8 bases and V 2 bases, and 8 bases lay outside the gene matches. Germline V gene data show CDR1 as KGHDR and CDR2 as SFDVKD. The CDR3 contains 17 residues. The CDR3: CATSDWSTSGGTDEQFF. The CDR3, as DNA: TGTGCCACCAGTGATTGGTCGACTAGCGGGGGGACGGATGAGCAGTTCTTC.

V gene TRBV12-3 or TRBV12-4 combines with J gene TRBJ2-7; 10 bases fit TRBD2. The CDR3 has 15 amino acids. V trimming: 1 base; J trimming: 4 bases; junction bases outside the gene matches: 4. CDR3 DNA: TGTGCCAGCAGTTTAGGAGCGGGGGGGCAATACGAGCAGTACTTC. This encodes CASSLGAGGQYEQYF.

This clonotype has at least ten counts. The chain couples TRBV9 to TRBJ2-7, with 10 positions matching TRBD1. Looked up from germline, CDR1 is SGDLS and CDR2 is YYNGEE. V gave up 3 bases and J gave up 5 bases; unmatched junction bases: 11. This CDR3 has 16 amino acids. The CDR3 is CASSAYPGQGPNEQYF. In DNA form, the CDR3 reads TGTGCCAGCAGCGCTTACCCGGGACAGGGGCCTAACGAGCAGTACTTC.

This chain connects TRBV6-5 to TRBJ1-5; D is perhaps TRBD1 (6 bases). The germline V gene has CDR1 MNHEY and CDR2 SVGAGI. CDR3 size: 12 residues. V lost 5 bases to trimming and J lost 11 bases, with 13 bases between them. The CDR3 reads CASSTRGGSQHF. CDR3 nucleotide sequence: TGTGCCAGCAGTACCCGAGGGGGGTCCCAGCATTTT.

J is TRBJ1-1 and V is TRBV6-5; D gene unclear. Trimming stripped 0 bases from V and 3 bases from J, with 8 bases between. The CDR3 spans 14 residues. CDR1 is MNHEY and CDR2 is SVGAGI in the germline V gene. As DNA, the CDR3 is TGTGCCAGCAGTTACTCGAGAGCGGACACTGAAGCTTTCTTT. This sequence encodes CASSYSRADTEAFF.

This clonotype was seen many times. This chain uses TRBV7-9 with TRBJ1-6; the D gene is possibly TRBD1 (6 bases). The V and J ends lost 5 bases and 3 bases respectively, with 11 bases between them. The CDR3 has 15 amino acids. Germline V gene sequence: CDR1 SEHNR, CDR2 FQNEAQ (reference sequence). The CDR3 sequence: CASSTTTGYNSPLHF. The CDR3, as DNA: TGTGCCAGCAGCACGACGACAGGCTATAATTCACCCCTCCACTTT.

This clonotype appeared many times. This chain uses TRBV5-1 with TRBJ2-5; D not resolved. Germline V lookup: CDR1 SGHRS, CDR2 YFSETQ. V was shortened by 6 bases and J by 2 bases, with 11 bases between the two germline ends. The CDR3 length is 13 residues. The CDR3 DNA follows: TGCGCCAGCACACCCGACGGACAAGAGACCCAGTACTTC. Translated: CASTPDGQETQYF.

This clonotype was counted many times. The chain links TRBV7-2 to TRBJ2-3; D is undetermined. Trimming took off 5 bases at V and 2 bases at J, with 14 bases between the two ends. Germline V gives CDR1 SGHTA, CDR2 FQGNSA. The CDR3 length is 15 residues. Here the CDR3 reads CASSPDGLATDTQYF. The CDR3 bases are TGTGCCAGCAGCCCAGATGGGCTGGCCACAGATACGCAGTATTTT.

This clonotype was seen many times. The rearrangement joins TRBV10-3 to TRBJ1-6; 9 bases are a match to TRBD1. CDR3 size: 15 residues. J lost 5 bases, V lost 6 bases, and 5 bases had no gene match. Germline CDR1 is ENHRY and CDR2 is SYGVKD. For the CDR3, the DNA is TGTGCCATCAGCCCCGACAGGGGGGATAATTCACCCCTCCACTTT. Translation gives CAISPDRGDNSPLHF.

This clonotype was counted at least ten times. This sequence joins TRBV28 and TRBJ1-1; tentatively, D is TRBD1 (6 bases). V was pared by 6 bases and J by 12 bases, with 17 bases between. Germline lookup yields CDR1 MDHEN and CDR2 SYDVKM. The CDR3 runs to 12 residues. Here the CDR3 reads CASSLRGALTFF. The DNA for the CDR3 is TGTGCCAGCAGCCTACGGGGGGCGCTTACTTTCTTT. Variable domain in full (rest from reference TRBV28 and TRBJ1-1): DVKVTQSSRYLVKRTGEKVFLECVQDMDHENMFWYRQDPGLGLRLIYFSYDVKMKEKGDIPEGYSVSREKKERFSLILESASTNQTSMYLCASSLRGALTFFGQGTRLTVV.

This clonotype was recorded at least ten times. In DNA, the CDR3 is TGCAGTGCTAGAGATCCCATGACTAGCGGGAGGTGGGCGGATACGCAGTATTTT. Translation gives CSARDPMTSGRWADTQYF. The chain employs TRBV20-1 and TRBJ2-3; 13 bases align to TRBD2. With V trimmed by 0 bases and J by 6 bases, 12 bases remained unmatched. The CDR3 sequence is 18 residues long. The germline CDR1 and CDR2 sequences are DFQATT and SNEGSKA (reference sequence).

The CDR3 nucleotides are TGTGCCAGTAGTATTTGGGGCTACGAGCAGTACTTC. This translates into CASSIWGYEQYF. The chain has TRBV19 and TRBJ2-7; no definite D call. This CDR3 is 12 amino acids long. In germline, CDR1 is LNHDA, CDR2 SQIVND (reference sequence). Between the trimmed V and J ends, which lost 3 bases and 3 bases, there was a span of 6 bases.

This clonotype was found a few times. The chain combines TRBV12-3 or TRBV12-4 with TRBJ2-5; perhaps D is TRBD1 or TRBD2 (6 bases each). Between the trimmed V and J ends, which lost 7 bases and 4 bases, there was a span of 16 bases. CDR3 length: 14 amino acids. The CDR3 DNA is TGTGCCAGCACCACCGAAGGGGGGCGAGAGACCCAGTACTTC. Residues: CASTTEGGRETQYF.

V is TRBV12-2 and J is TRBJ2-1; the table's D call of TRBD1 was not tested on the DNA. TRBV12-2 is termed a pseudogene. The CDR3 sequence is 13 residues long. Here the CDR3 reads CASRLVGAGEQFF. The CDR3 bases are TGTGCAAGTCGCTTAGTGGGGGCAGGTGAGCAGTTCTTC.

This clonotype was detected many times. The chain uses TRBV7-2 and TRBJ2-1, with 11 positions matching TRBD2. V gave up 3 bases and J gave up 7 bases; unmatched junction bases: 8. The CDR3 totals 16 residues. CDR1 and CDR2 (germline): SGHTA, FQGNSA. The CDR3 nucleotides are TGTGCCAGCAGCTTTATAGCGGGGGGGCGTGGGAATGAGCAGTTCTTC. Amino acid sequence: CASSFIAGGRGNEQFF.

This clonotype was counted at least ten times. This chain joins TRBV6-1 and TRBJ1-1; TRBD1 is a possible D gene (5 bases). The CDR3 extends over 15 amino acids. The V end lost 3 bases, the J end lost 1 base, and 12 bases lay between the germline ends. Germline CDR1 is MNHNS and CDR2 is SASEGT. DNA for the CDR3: TGTGCCAGCAGTGATGATAACAGGCCGAACACTGAAGCTTTCTTT. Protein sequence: CASSDDNRPNTEAFF.

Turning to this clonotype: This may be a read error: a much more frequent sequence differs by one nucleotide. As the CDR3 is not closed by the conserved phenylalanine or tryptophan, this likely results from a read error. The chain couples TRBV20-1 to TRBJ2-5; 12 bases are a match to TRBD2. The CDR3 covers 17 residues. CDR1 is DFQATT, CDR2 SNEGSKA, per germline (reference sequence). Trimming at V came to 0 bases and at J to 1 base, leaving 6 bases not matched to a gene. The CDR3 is CSAREGLAGKFQETQYY. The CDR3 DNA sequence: TGCAGTGCTAGAGAAGGACTAGCGGGGAAATTCCAAGAGACCCAGTACTAC.

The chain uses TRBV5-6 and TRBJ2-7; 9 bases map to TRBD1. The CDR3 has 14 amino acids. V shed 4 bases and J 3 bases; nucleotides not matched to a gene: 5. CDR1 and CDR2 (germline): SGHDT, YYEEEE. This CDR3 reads CASSPGQGVYEQYF. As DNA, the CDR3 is TGTGCCAGCAGCCCGGGACAGGGAGTCTACGAGCAGTACTTC.

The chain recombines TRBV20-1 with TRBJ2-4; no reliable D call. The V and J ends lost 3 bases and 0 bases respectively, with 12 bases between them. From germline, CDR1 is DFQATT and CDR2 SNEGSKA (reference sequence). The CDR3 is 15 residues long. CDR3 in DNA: TGCAGTGCTAGCGCAGGTCCTTCAGCCAAAAACATTCAGTACTTC. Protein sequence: CSASAGPSAKNIQYF.

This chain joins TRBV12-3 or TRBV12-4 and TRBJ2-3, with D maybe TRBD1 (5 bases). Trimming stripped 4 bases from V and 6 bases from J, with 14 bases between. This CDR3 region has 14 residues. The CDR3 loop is CASSWGGTTDTQYF. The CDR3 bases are TGTGCCAGCAGTTGGGGCGGAACGACGGATACGCAGTATTTT.

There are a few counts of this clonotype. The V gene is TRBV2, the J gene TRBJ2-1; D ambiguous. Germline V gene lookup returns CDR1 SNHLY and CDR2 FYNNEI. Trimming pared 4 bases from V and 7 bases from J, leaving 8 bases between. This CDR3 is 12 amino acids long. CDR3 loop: CASSGPVNEQFF. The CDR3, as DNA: TGTGCCAGCAGTGGCCCAGTGAATGAGCAGTTCTTC.

The CDR3 protein is CASRRTNYRETQYF. CDR3 nucleotide sequence: TGTGCCAGCAGGAGGACTAACTATCGGGAGACCCAGTACTTC. The genes are TRBV12-3 or TRBV12-4 and TRBJ2-5, with D maybe TRBD2 (6 bases). V shed 6 bases and J shed 5 bases, with 16 bases lying between them. The CDR3 consists of 14 residues.